Each of the 30 T cell receptor beta chains below was sequenced from the same sample in a study of monozygotic twins with inflammatory bowel disease (dated by TCRdb to about 2019). The library came from 5' RACE. Sequencing relied on an Illumina HiSeq 2500. The reads, reprocessed by TCRdb, yield one row per CDR3 protein sequence and no DNA. The sample table on file contains about 300,000 distinct CDR3 sequences. The top ten hold 5.6% of the sample. Sequencing was carried out using blood. The receptor set was obtained from a human donor with ulcerative colitis or Crohn's disease, or a healthy co-twin of an affected twin (not recorded which).

The chain has TRBV25-1 and TRBJ2-3; lacking DNA, the TRBD2 call made by TCRdb goes unchecked. The CDR3 totals 15 residues. From germline, CDR1 is MGHDK and CDR2 SYGVNS. The CDR3 is CASSNKREGLDTQYF. The full variable domain, with the rest looked up from reference TRBV25-1 and TRBJ2-3, is EADIYQTPRYLVIGTGKKITLECSQTMGHDKMYWYQQDPGMELHLIHYSYGVNSTEKGDLSSESTVSRIRTEHFPLTLESARPSHTSQYLCASSNKREGLDTQYFGPGTRLTVL.

The chain uses TRBV28 and TRBJ2-5; the TRBD1 assignment by TCRdb is unverifiable without DNA. The CDR3 covers 15 residues. The germline gives CDR1 MDHEN, CDR2 SYDVKM. The CDR3 loop is CASSSHRKLKETQYF.

The chain carries TRBV5-5 and TRBJ2-3; TCRdb proposes TRBD2, but this gene call is untestable without DNA. The CDR3 runs to 15 residues. The V gene's germline CDR1 is SGHKS and CDR2 YYEKEE (reference sequence). The CDR3 loop reads CASSTGTSGGDTQYF.

The chain links TRBV5-1 to TRBJ2-1. This CDR3 comprises 16 residues. Looked up from germline, CDR1 is SGHRS and CDR2 is YFSETQ. CDR3 amino acids: CASSLVGGRADNEQFF.

The CDR3 sequence: CASSLYAGEANEKLFF. The V gene is TRBV27, the J gene TRBJ1-4; TCRdb's D gene call, TRBD1, goes unchecked for lack of DNA. The CDR3 sequence is 16 residues long. In germline, CDR1 is MNHEY, CDR2 SMNVEV (reference sequence).

This rearrangement joins TRBV28 to TRBJ2-7; TCRdb picks TRBD1, but there is no DNA to check that call. Germline assignment: CDR1 MDHEN and CDR2 SYDVKM. This CDR3 region has 14 residues. The CDR3 region is CASSFTGGSYEQYF.

V and J are TRBV28 and TRBJ2-7. CDR1 MDHEN and CDR2 SYDVKM come from the germline V gene. The CDR3 loop spans 11 amino acids. CDR3 protein: CASGVADEQYF.

The chain couples TRBV7-2 to TRBJ1-1; TCRdb outputs TRBD1, but without DNA this stays unchecked. Germline CDR1 is SGHTA and CDR2 is FQGNSA. This CDR3 spans 14 amino acids. CDR3 region: CASSRKGQNTEAFF.

This chain joins TRBV20-1 and TRBJ1-1; the TCRdb call, TRBD1, lacks DNA for checking. The CDR3 totals 14 residues. Germline V CDR1 and CDR2: DFQATT, SNEGSKA (reference sequence). The CDR3 reads CSARDLGALTEAFF.

The chain couples TRBV5-1 to TRBJ2-7; TCRdb reports TRBD1, a call that lacks DNA to check it against. The CDR3 spans 15 residues. Germline values: CDR1 SGHRS, CDR2 YFSETQ. This chain's CDR3 is CASSLERQGGDEQYF.

This chain joins TRBV28 and TRBJ1-3; there is no DNA to check the TCRdb D call of TRBD1. The CDR3 has 14 residues. CDR1 MDHEN and CDR2 SYDVKM come from the germline V gene. CDR3: CASTDRNSGNTIYF.

The chain uses TRBV10-3 and TRBJ2-1; the TRBD1 assignment by TCRdb is unverifiable without DNA. CDR3 length: 15 amino acids. From germline, CDR1 is ENHRY and CDR2 SYGVKD. The CDR3 is CAIRVGTGVYDEQFF.

The chain is built from TRBV7-8 and TRBJ2-7; checking the TCRdb D call of TRBD2 is not possible without DNA. The CDR3 sequence is 15 residues long. Germline lookup yields CDR1 SGHVS and CDR2 FQNEAQ. Here the CDR3 reads CASSLAGGGAYEQYF.

CDR3: CASSLAKWGVYEQYF. The gene calls are TRBV5-1 and TRBJ2-7; TCRdb proposes TRBD2, but this gene call is untestable without DNA. Per the germline V gene, CDR1 is SGHRS and CDR2 is YFSETQ. This CDR3 comprises 15 residues.

The chain has TRBV20-1 and TRBJ1-3. Germline CDR1 reads DFQATT; CDR2 reads SNEGSKA (reference sequence). This CDR3 is 15 amino acids long. The CDR3 loop reads CSARAGALGGNTIYF.

The chain combines TRBV20-1 with TRBJ1-2. The CDR3 is made up of 16 amino acids. CDR1 and CDR2 from the germline V gene are DFQATT and SNEGSKA (reference sequence). The CDR3 reads CSARRGVRPTQYGYTF.

The chain is built from TRBV5-5 and TRBJ1-3. Germline V gene lookup returns CDR1 SGHKS and CDR2 YYEKEE (reference sequence). This CDR3 is 12 amino acids long. The CDR3 spells CASSPDSNTIYF.

The chain has TRBV7-2 and TRBJ1-5; no DNA is available, so the TRBD1 call from TCRdb remains unchecked. This CDR3 has 15 amino acids. Germline assignment: CDR1 SGHTA and CDR2 FQGNSA. CDR3 region: CASSLMVTGHQPQHF.

This rearrangement joins TRBV7-2 to TRBJ2-7; absent DNA, TCRdb's TRBD2 call cannot be checked. The germline V gene has CDR1 SGHTA and CDR2 FQGNSA. CDR3 length equals 14 residues. The CDR3 region is CASSLSGGGVEQYF.

The rearrangement links TRBV11-2 to TRBJ2-7; with no DNA, the TCRdb D assignment of TRBD2 cannot be verified. CDR3 size: 14 residues. Germline CDR1 is SGHAT and CDR2 is FQNNGV. The CDR3 protein is CASSLVRVTYEQYF.

The chain carries TRBV5-1 and TRBJ1-3. The CDR3 contains 14 residues. Germline values: CDR1 SGHRS, CDR2 YFSETQ. CDR3 in amino acids: CASSRGISRNTIYF.

J is TRBJ2-1 and V is TRBV30; TCRdb's D gene call, TRBD1, goes unchecked for lack of DNA. This CDR3 is built from 19 residues. Per the germline V gene, CDR1 is GTSNPN and CDR2 is SVGIG (reference sequence). CDR3 sequence: CAWSGGQGAATNSYNEQFF.

This chain joins TRBV9 and TRBJ2-7; TCRdb indicates TRBD2, and absent DNA this call remains unverified. CDR1 is SGDLS, CDR2 YYNGEE, per germline. The CDR3 is made up of 14 amino acids. CDR3 amino acids: CASSGGLPLGEQYF. Together with reference TRBV9 and TRBJ2-7, the CDR3 gives the full variable domain: DSGVTQTPKHLITATGQRVTLRCSPRSGDLSVYWYQQSLDQGLQFLIQYYNGEERAKGNILERFSAQQFPDLHSELNLSSLELGDSALYFCASSGGLPLGEQYFGPGTRLTVT.

The chain employs TRBV6-5 and TRBJ2-5; TCRdb outputs TRBD2, but without DNA this stays unchecked. Germline V gene lookup returns CDR1 MNHEY and CDR2 SVGAGI. CDR3 length: 16 amino acids. The CDR3 spells CASSYSGGGARETQYF.

The CDR3: CASSPDPAGGWTEAFF. The chain employs TRBV7-2 and TRBJ1-1; TCRdb's D gene call, TRBD1, goes unchecked for lack of DNA. This CDR3 is built from 16 residues. Germline loops: CDR1 SGHTA, CDR2 FQGNSA.

J is TRBJ2-1 and V is TRBV4-3; the D call of TRBD2 rests on TCRdb alone, since no DNA is present to check it. This CDR3 region has 15 residues. Germline assignment: CDR1 LGHNA and CDR2 YSLEER. The CDR3 sequence: CASSQDFSGWNEQFF.

This chain connects TRBV28 to TRBJ2-4; checking the TCRdb D call of TRBD1 is not possible without DNA. This CDR3 is 14 amino acids long. Germline V gene data show CDR1 as MDHEN and CDR2 as SYDVKM. CDR3 sequence: CAIRDRLAKNIQYF.

The chain links TRBV28 to TRBJ1-2; TCRdb designates TRBD1, a call that cannot be tested without DNA. The CDR3 spans 13 residues. Germline assignment: CDR1 MDHEN and CDR2 SYDVKM. CDR3 amino acids: CASWTVPLYGYTF.

V and J are TRBV20-1 and TRBJ1-6. Germline V gives CDR1 DFQATT, CDR2 SNEGSKA (reference sequence). This CDR3 region has 15 residues. CDR3 sequence: CSASREEIKDSPLHF.

The chain is built from TRBV28 and TRBJ2-2; the TRBD1 assignment by TCRdb is unverifiable without DNA. The CDR3 has 14 amino acids. Germline lookup yields CDR1 MDHEN and CDR2 SYDVKM. CDR3: CASSLQGDTGELFF.